Listed below are T cell receptor beta chains from one sample, sequenced in a study of blood T cell repertoires in COVID-19. Repertoires were generated with immunoSEQ multiplex PCR, while TCRdb's copy carries only in-frame clones and drops some. The sample contains roughly 250,000 clones, 75% to 85% of which appear only once. The sequenced material came from peripheral blood. These receptors were obtained from a woman aged 45 to 65 with acute or convalescent COVID-19. Both conserved end residues are part of each CDR3. The order of the fields is D gene, clone size, V gene, J gene, CDR3 DNA, CDR3 protein. The D gene is left open where the match is weak. Expanded clones are given a class, and other clones once, few, many or no size at all.

d_gene: TRBD1; abundance: -; v_gene: TRBV10-3; j_gene: TRBJ1-6; CDR3nt: TGTGCCATCAGTGTGGACAGGTCCTATAATTCACCCCTCCACTTT; CDR3aa: CAISVDRSYNSPLHF
d_gene: TRBD2; abundance: -; v_gene: TRBV18; j_gene: TRBJ2-5; CDR3nt: TGTGCCAGCTCACCACTGCTAGCGGGGGGTATACAAGAGACCCAGTACTTC; CDR3aa: CASSPLLAGGIQETQYF
d_gene: -; abundance: -; v_gene: TRBV29-1; j_gene: TRBJ2-1; CDR3nt: TGCAGCGTTGAAATCCCAGTAAACGCCTACAATGAGCAGTTCTTC; CDR3aa: CSVEIPVNAYNEQFF
d_gene: -; abundance: -; v_gene: TRBV20-1; j_gene: TRBJ1-1; CDR3nt: TGCAGTGCTCTCGGGTTCGGTGAAGCTTTCTTT; CDR3aa: CSALGFGEAFF
d_gene: -; abundance: -; v_gene: TRBV7-2; j_gene: TRBJ1-2; CDR3nt: TGTGCCAGCAGCAAAGGGGCTAACTATGGCTACACCTTC; CDR3aa: CASSKGANYGYTF
d_gene: -; abundance: -; v_gene: TRBV6-2/TRBV6-3; j_gene: TRBJ2-1; CDR3nt: TGTGCCAGCAGTAGAACCAGTGTGTACAATGAGCAGTTCTTC; CDR3aa: CASSRTSVYNEQFF
d_gene: -; abundance: -; v_gene: TRBV18; j_gene: TRBJ2-7; CDR3nt: TGTGCCAGCTCACCTCAGAACTACGAGCAGTACTTC; CDR3aa: CASSPQNYEQYF
d_gene: -; abundance: -; v_gene: TRBV18; j_gene: TRBJ1-3; CDR3nt: TGTGCCAGCTCACACGGACAGACTGGAAACACCATATATTTT; CDR3aa: CASSHGQTGNTIYF
d_gene: TRBD2; abundance: -; v_gene: TRBV5-1; j_gene: TRBJ2-2; CDR3nt: TGCGCCAGCATGCCTGGCGGGAGTGGAACCGGGGAGCTGTTTTTT; CDR3aa: CASMPGGSGTGELFF
d_gene: -; abundance: once; v_gene: TRBV5-1; j_gene: TRBJ2-7; CDR3nt: TGCGCCAGCAGCCTTGCAATGGGGGCTTCCAACGAGCAGTACTTC; CDR3aa: CASSLAMGASNEQYF
d_gene: TRBD2; abundance: -; v_gene: TRBV10-3; j_gene: TRBJ2-3; CDR3nt: TGTGCCATCAGCCAGACTAGCGGGGGGAGCACAGATACGCAGTATTTT; CDR3aa: CAISQTSGGSTDTQYF
d_gene: -; abundance: -; v_gene: TRBV15; j_gene: TRBJ1-2; CDR3nt: TGTGCCACCAGCAGACCCCCGAGACAGGCTCACTATGGCTACACCTTC; CDR3aa: CATSRPPRQAHYGYTF
d_gene: -; abundance: -; v_gene: TRBV4-1; j_gene: TRBJ2-1; CDR3nt: TGCGCCAGCAGCCAAGTCAGGGTCCATGAGCAGTTCTTC; CDR3aa: CASSQVRVHEQFF
d_gene: TRBD1; abundance: once; v_gene: TRBV27; j_gene: TRBJ1-1; CDR3nt: TGTGCCAGCAGTTTGCGACAGGGCAGGAACACTGAAGCTTTCTTT; CDR3aa: CASSLRQGRNTEAFF
d_gene: -; abundance: -; v_gene: TRBV10-3; j_gene: TRBJ1-6; CDR3nt: TGTGCCATCACCCGGGGGAGAGATAATTCACCCCTCCACTTT; CDR3aa: CAITRGRDNSPLHF
d_gene: -; abundance: -; v_gene: TRBV6-2/TRBV6-3; j_gene: TRBJ2-5; CDR3nt: TGTGCCAGCAGTAGTACGGTGGAGACCCAGTACTTC; CDR3aa: CASSSTVETQYF